Shown below are 8 T cell receptor beta chains from a single sample sequenced in a study of shared T cell receptors in the human thymus (dated by TCRdb to 2020 to 2022). Libraries came from the immunoSEQ multiplex PCR assay. Not all clones reach the TCRdb copy of this immuneACCESS table, which keeps in-frame sequences only. Checked studies attribute under half of the gap to unresolved V genes and leave the rest unexplained. The sample has some 660,000 clones on record, roughly 86% of them singletons. Approximately 0.0097% of the sample comes from the top ten. A further study also used this sample, focusing on human thymus T cells.

Input material: thymocytes. The receptors stem from a boy under three years old with a congenital heart defect. Donor details come from another sample of the same person, matched by shared clones.

The chain uses TRBV5-4 and TRBJ1-3; D is unclear. In germline, CDR1 is SGHNT, CDR2 YYREEE (reference sequence). This CDR3 has 15 amino acids. V was trimmed by 0 bases and J by 0 bases, leaving 7 bases between them. The CDR3 reads CASSLGRPSGNTIYF. In DNA, the CDR3 is TGTGCCAGCAGCTTGGGGAGGCCCTCTGGAAACACCATATATTTT.

The chain employs TRBV11-2 and TRBJ2-7; possibly TRBD2 for D (5 bases). Germline-derived CDR1 and CDR2 are SGHAT and FQNNGV. The CDR3 has 12 amino acids. Deletions cut 3 bases from V and 3 bases from J, with 6 bases between. CDR3 DNA: TGTGCCAGCAGCTTCGGGGACTACGAGCAGTACTTC. It translates to CASSFGDYEQYF.

This clone occurred once. V and J are TRBV12-5 and TRBJ2-4; D is perhaps TRBD1 (6 bases). CDR1 is LGHNT, CDR2 FRNRAP, per germline. This CDR3 contains 17 residues. V lost 1 base to trimming and J lost 0 bases, with 13 bases between them. CDR3 coding DNA: TGTGCTAGTGGTTTGGAAGGGGGACCACTAGCCAAAAACATTCAGTACTTC. Translated: CASGLEGGPLAKNIQYF. Looking up the rest from reference TRBV12-5 and TRBJ2-4 gives the full variable domain: DARVTQTPRHKVTEMGQEVTMRCQPILGHNTVFWYRQTMMQGLELLAYFRNRAPLDDSGMPKDRFSAEMPDATLATLKIQPSEPRDSAVYFCASGLEGGPLAKNIQYFGAGTRLSVL.

The J gene is TRBJ1-4, the V gene TRBV18, with TRBD1 matching 7 bases. From germline, CDR1 is KGHSH and CDR2 LQKENI. The V gene end was trimmed by 1 base and the J gene end by 7 bases; junction bases not matched to a gene: 6. The CDR3 length is 15 residues. The CDR3 protein is CASSPRSQGGEKLFF. The CDR3 bases are TGTGCCAGCTCACCACGCTCTCAGGGGGGTGAAAAACTGTTTTTT.

CDR3 in amino acids: CASKDRRSRAQHF. In DNA form, the CDR3 reads TGTGCCAGTAAGGACAGGCGTTCACGCGCCCAGCATTTT. V usage is TRBV19 and J usage is TRBJ1-5; 7 nucleotides line up with TRBD1. Germline CDR1 reads LNHDA; CDR2 reads SQIVND (reference sequence). J gave up 11 bases and V 7 bases, and 11 bases lay outside the gene matches. The CDR3 runs to 13 residues.

The V call is TRBV7-9, the J call TRBJ2-1, with 7 positions matching TRBD1. This CDR3 contains 14 residues. Germline CDR1 SEHNR, CDR2 FQNEAQ (reference sequence). V lost 5 bases and J lost 10; bases outside the gene matches: 11. In nucleotides, the CDR3 is TGTGCCAGCAGCCCAGGCCCCACAGGGGTCGAGCAGTTCTTC. Translation gives CASSPGPTGVEQFF.

This chain joins TRBV28 and TRBJ2-5, with TRBD2 matching 9 bases. The trim removed 5 bases at V and 4 bases at J, leaving 11 bases unmatched. The germline V gene encodes CDR1 MDHEN and CDR2 SYDVKM. This CDR3 comprises 16 residues. The CDR3 region has the DNA TGTGCCAGCAGTGTCCCCTTAGCGGGAGTTCTAGAGACCCAGTACTTC. Amino acids: CASSVPLAGVLETQYF.

The rearrangement joins TRBV27 to TRBJ2-5; possible D gene TRBD1, 7 bases. The DNA matches TRBJ2-7 better at its end, which makes the J call doubtful. The CDR3 sequence is 15 residues long. Germline CDR1 is MNHEY and CDR2 is SMNVEV (reference sequence). The CDR3 loop reads CASSQLTRGPYEQYF. CDR3 bases: TGTGCCAGCAGTCAATTGACTAGGGGGCCTTACGAGCAGTACTTC.